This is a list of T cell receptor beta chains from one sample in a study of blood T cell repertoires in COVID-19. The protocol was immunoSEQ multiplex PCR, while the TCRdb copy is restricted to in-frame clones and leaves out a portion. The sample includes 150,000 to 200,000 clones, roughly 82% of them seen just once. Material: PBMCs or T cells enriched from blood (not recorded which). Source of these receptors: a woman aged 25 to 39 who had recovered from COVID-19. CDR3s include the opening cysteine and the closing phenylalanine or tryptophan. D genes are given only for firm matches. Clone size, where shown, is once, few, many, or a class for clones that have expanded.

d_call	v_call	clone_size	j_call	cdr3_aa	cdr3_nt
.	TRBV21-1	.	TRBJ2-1	CASSKSSRGLGQGADNEQFF	TGTGCCAGCAGCAAATCGTCGCGGGGGCTGGGACAGGGGGCGGACAATGAGCAGTTCTTC
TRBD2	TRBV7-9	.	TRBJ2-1	CASSQRTSGINNEQFF	TGTGCCAGCAGCCAGCGGACTAGCGGGATCAACAATGAGCAGTTCTTC
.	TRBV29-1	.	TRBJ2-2	CITSQGTGELFF	TGCATCACAAGCCAGGGGACCGGGGAGCTGTTTTTT
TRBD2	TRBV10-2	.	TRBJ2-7	CASKREGTLYEQYF	TGCGCCAGTAAGCGGGAGGGTACCCTCTACGAGCAGTACTTC
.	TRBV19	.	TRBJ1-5	CASSPDSYQPQHF	TGTGCCAGTAGTCCGGACAGCTATCAGCCCCAGCATTTT
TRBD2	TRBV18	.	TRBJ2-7	CASNVGRSSYEQYF	TGTGCCAGTAATGTCGGGAGGTCCTCCTACGAGCAGTACTTC
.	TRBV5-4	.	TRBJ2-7	CASSLADRMYEQYF	TGTGCCAGCAGCTTGGCCGACAGGATGTACGAGCAGTACTTC
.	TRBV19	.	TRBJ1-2	CASSIVVQMTNYGYTF	TGTGCCAGTAGTATAGTTGTACAGATGACTAACTATGGCTACACCTTC
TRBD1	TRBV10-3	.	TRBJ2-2	CATWGTWGQGAGELFF	TGTGCCACCTGGGGAACCTGGGGACAGGGGGCCGGGGAGCTGTTTTTT
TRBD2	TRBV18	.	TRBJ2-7	CASSPMSGTPYEQYF	TGTGCCAGCTCACCAATGAGCGGGACGCCCTACGAGCAGTACTTC
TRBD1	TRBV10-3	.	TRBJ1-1	CAISEGGAEAFF	TGTGCCATCAGTGAAGGGGGCGCTGAAGCTTTCTTT
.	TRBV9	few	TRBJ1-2	CASSPGGHSGYTF	TGTGCCAGCAGCCCGGGGGGACACTCTGGCTACACCTTC
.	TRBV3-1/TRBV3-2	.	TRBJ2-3	CASSQGRGLYGTDTQYF	TGTGCCAGCAGCCAAGGACGAGGGTTGTACGGCACAGATACGCAGTATTTT
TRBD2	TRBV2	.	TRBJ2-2	CVVLAGLNTGELFF	TGTGTCGTACTAGCGGGACTAAACACCGGGGAGCTGTTTTTT
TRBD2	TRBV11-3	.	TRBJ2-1	CASSAKGGTSLFF	TGTGCCAGCAGCGCCAAAGGAGGGACTAGTTTGTTCTTC
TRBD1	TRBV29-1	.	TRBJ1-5	CSVGTGEKPQHF	TGCAGCGTTGGGACAGGGGAGAAGCCCCAGCATTTT
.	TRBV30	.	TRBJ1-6	CAWSRQANNNSPLHF	TGTGCCTGGAGCAGACAGGCGAACAATAATTCACCCCTCCACTTT
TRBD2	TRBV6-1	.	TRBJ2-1	CASSDLGRTTNNEQFF	TGTGCCAGCAGTGATCTCGGGAGGACCACTAACAATGAGCAGTTCTTC
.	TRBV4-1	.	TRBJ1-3	CASSQVEGHFSGNTIYF	TGCGCCAGCAGCCAAGTGGAAGGACATTTCTCTGGAAACACCATATATTTT
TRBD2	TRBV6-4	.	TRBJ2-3	CASSDMASGSTDTQYF	TGTGCCAGCAGTGATATGGCTAGCGGGAGTACAGATACGCAGTATTTT
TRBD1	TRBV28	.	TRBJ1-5	CASSRQGYNQPQHF	TGTGCCAGCAGCCGACAGGGGTACAATCAGCCCCAGCATTTT
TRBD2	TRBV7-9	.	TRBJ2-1	CASSPGTSGWRVDEQFF	TGTGCCAGCAGCCCTGGGACTAGCGGCTGGAGAGTTGATGAGCAGTTCTTC
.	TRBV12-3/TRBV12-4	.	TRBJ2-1	CASSLSRDNEQFF	TGTGCCAGCAGTTTAAGCCGGGACAATGAGCAGTTCTTC
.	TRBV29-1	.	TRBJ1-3	CSVEDHGDGNTIYF	TGCAGCGTTGAAGATCACGGGGATGGAAACACCATATATTTT
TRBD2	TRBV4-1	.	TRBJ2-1	CASSPLAGGPNEQFF	TGCGCCAGCAGCCCACTAGCGGGAGGGCCGAATGAGCAGTTCTTC
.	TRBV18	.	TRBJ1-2	CASSSGGGYTF	TGTGCCAGCTCGTCGGGGGGTGGCTACACCTTC
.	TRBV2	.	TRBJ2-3	CASRSSGGTDTQYF	TGTGCCAGCAGGTCATCGGGGGGCACAGATACGCAGTATTTT
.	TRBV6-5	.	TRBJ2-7	CASISGNYEQYF	TGTGCCAGCATAAGCGGAAACTACGAGCAGTACTTC
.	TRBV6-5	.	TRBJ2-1	CASRTAGGRVGEQFF	TGTGCCAGCAGGACGGCTGGGGGCAGGGTCGGTGAGCAGTTCTTC
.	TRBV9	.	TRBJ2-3	CASSVEASTDTQYF	TGTGCCAGCAGCGTAGAAGCTAGCACAGATACGCAGTATTTT
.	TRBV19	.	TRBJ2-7	CASTLRGSGIYEQYF	TGTGCCAGTACCTTAAGGGGGAGCGGGATCTACGAGCAGTACTTC
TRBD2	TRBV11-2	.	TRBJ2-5	CASSLDVGRLGETQYF	TGTGCCAGCAGCTTAGACGTCGGGAGGCTAGGAGAGACCCAGTACTTC
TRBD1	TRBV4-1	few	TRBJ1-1	CASSHVRQGEAFF	TGCGCCAGCAGCCACGTTAGACAGGGTGAAGCTTTCTTT
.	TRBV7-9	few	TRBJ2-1	CASTLTRGNEQFF	TGTGCCAGCACCCTGACTAGGGGCAATGAGCAGTTCTTC
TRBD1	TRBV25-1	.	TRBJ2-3	CASDPGDRGRTDTQYF	TGTGCCAGCGACCCGGGGGACAGGGGGCGCACAGATACGCAGTATTTT
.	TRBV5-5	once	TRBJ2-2	CASSFEGENTGELFF	TGTGCCAGCAGCTTTGAGGGAGAAAACACCGGGGAGCTGTTTTTT
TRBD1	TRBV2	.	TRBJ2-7	CASREDRTYEQYF	TGTGCCAGCAGAGAGGACAGGACCTACGAGCAGTACTTC
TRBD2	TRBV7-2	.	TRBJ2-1	CASSFSRLAGSYNEQFF	TGTGCCAGCAGCTTTTCAAGGCTAGCGGGCTCCTACAATGAGCAGTTCTTC
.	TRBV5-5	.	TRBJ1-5	CASSPLPGSNQPQHF	TGTGCCAGCAGCCCCCTGCCGGGGAGCAATCAGCCCCAGCATTTT
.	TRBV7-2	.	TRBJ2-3	CASSQTIRGSTDTQYF	TGTGCCAGCAGCCAGACGATCCGCGGGAGCACAGATACGCAGTATTTT
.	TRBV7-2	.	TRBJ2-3	CASTLDSFTDTQYF	TGTGCCAGCACCTTAGACAGTTTCACAGATACGCAGTATTTT
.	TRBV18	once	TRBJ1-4	CASSTGRGEKLFF	TGTGCCAGCTCAACCGGGAGGGGAGAAAAACTGTTTTTT
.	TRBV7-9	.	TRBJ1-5	CASSLVGGWPQHF	TGTGCCAGCAGCTTAGTAGGGGGATGGCCCCAGCATTTT
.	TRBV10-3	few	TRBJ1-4	CAISESSGVNEKLFF	TGTGCCATCAGTGAGTCGTCAGGGGTTAATGAAAAACTGTTTTTT
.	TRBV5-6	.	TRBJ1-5	CASSFFRQGTDQPQHF	TGTGCCAGCAGCTTTTTTCGGCAGGGCACGGATCAGCCCCAGCATTTT
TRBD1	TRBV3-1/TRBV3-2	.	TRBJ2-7	CASSQGQGLVGYEQYF	TGTGCCAGCAGCCAAGGACAGGGATTAGTGGGCTACGAGCAGTACTTC
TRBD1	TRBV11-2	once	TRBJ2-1	CASSSTGGRDNEQFF	TGTGCCAGCAGCTCCACAGGGGGCCGGGACAATGAGCAGTTCTTC
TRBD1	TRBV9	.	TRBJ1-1	CASSAGTVQNTEAFF	TGTGCCAGCAGCGCAGGGACAGTCCAGAACACTGAAGCTTTCTTT
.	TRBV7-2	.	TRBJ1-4	CASSHQNRKNEKLFF	TGTGCCAGCAGCCACCAAAATAGAAAGAATGAAAAACTGTTTTTT
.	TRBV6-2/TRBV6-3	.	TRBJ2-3	CASSPGQELDTQYF	TGTGCCAGCAGCCCGGGACAAGAATTAGATACGCAGTATTTT
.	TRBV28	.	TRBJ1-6	CASRRQGQNSPLHF	TGTGCCAGCAGACGGCAGGGACAAAATTCACCCCTCCACTTT
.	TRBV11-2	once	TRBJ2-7	CASSLDRASYEQYF	TGTGCCAGCAGCCTTGACAGAGCCTCCTACGAGCAGTACTTC
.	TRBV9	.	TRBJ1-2	CASSVGAVILRAYGYTF	TGTGCCAGCAGCGTAGGGGCAGTGATTCTCAGGGCCTATGGCTACACCTTC